Each of the 22 T cell receptor beta chains below was sequenced from the same sample in a study of shared clonotypes between healthy human individuals. Assay: immunoSEQ multiplex PCR; the TCRdb copy retains only in-frame clones and omits some. The sample includes 2 million to 2.5 million clones, about 94% of them seen just once. The sample was naive CD4+ T cells sorted from blood. The subset is: CD45RA+ positively selected. All receptors come from a man aged 18 to 29 in good health.

The genes are TRBV28 and TRBJ1-4, with D maybe TRBD1 (5 bases). Germline-derived CDR1 and CDR2 are MDHEN and SYDVKM. V lost 8 bases, J lost 0 bases, and 22 bases lay in between. The CDR3 covers 18 residues. The CDR3 DNA reads as TGTGCCAGCTCGGGGGGAGGGGCCGCCTTTGCAACTAATGAAAAACTGTTTTTT. Translated, it gives CASSGGGAAFATNEKLFF.

The genes are TRBV7-9 and TRBJ2-7, with 9 bases aligning to TRBD2. V was pared by 5 bases and J by 1 base, with 3 bases of the junction left unmatched. The CDR3 contains 14 residues. Germline V lookup: CDR1 SEHNR, CDR2 FQNEAQ (reference sequence). The DNA for the CDR3 is TGTGCCAGCAGCATTAGCGGGGGATCCTACGAGCAGTACTTC. It codes for CASSISGGSYEQYF.

Concerning this clone itself: Other DNA sequences in this specimen translate into the identical CDR3. The rearrangement joins TRBV2 to TRBJ2-7, with TRBD2 identical over 8 bases. Germline CDR1 is SNHLY and CDR2 is FYNNEI. The V and J ends lost 3 bases and 6 bases, in that order; junction bases with no gene match: 4. CDR3 length: 13 residues. The CDR3 sequence is CASSDGTRGEQYF. The DNA of the CDR3 is TGTGCCAGCAGTGATGGGACTAGGGGCGAGCAGTACTTC. Filled out from reference TRBV2 and TRBJ2-7, the complete variable domain reads EPEVTQTPSHQVTQMGQEVILRCVPISNHLYFYWYRQILGQKVEFLVSFYNNEISEKSEIFDDQFSVERPDGSNFTLKIRSTKLEDSAMYFCASSDGTRGEQYFGPGTRLTVT.

The chain carries TRBV5-1 and TRBJ2-3; maybe TRBD2 (6 bases). Trimming removed 4 bases at V and 0 bases at J, with 15 bases between. The CDR3 runs to 16 residues. The germline V gene encodes CDR1 SGHRS and CDR2 YFSETQ. CDR3 coding DNA: TGCGCCAGCAGCCCCCTGGCGGGATCTAGCACAGATACGCAGTATTTT. As protein: CASSPLAGSSTDTQYF.

The J gene is TRBJ2-1, the V gene TRBV11-3; weak D call: TRBD2 (6 bases). The CDR3 extends over 15 amino acids. Per the germline V gene, CDR1 is SGHNT and CDR2 is YENEEA. Trimming removed 4 bases from V and 3 bases from J, with 13 bases in between. CDR3 protein: CASSYRRGDYNEQFF. The CDR3 nucleotides read TGTGCCAGCAGCTATAGGCGCGGGGACTACAATGAGCAGTTCTTC.

J is TRBJ2-5 and V is TRBV19; possibly TRBD2 for D (6 bases). CDR1 and CDR2 (germline): LNHDA, SQIVND (reference sequence). Trimming left V 1 base short and J 2 bases short, with 14 bases between. The CDR3 runs to 16 residues. The CDR3 spells CASSIASGTSQETQYF. CDR3 bases: TGTGCCAGTAGTATAGCTTCCGGGACTTCACAAGAGACCCAGTACTTC.

This rearrangement joins TRBV4-3 to TRBJ2-7; D possibly corresponds to TRBD2 (5 bases). Germline CDR1 LGHNA, CDR2 YSLEER. Trimming removed 0 bases at V and 9 bases at J, with 15 bases between. This CDR3 spans 14 amino acids. The DNA of the CDR3 is TGCGCCAGCAGCCAAGATTTGGGCGGGTCTGGGCAGTACTTC. It specifies CASSQDLGGSGQYF.

This chain joins TRBV6-1 and TRBJ2-5; D is undetermined. V shed 2 bases and J shed 5 bases, with 9 bases lying between them. Germline V gene data show CDR1 as MNHNS and CDR2 as SASEGT. The CDR3 is 13 amino acids. CDR3 amino acids: CASSERRTETQYF. As DNA, the CDR3 is TGTGCCAGCAGTGAACGCAGGACGGAGACCCAGTACTTC.

The chain joins TRBV6-1 to TRBJ2-7; D is perhaps TRBD1 (6 bases). Germline V gene lookup returns CDR1 MNHNS and CDR2 SASEGT. The V gene lost 2 bases and the J gene lost 4 bases, with 12 bases spanning the gap. This CDR3 has 14 amino acids. CDR3 sequence (DNA): TGTGCCAGCAGTGAATGGGGCAGGGGTTACGAGCAGTACTTC. Translated: CASSEWGRGYEQYF.

This clone was counted a single time. Distinct nucleotide sequences in the sample also encode this CDR3. The chain employs TRBV5-4 and TRBJ2-7; TRBD1 aligns across 7 bases. The CDR3 is 13 residues long. Trimming removed 4 bases from V and 6 bases from J; junction bases left unmatched: 7. Germline CDR1 SGHNT, CDR2 YYREEE (reference sequence). The CDR3 DNA follows: TGTGCCAGCAGCCCCCGGACAGGCCTCGAGCAGTACTTC. It encodes CASSPRTGLEQYF.

The rearrangement uses TRBV25-1 and TRBJ1-2; 10 positions match TRBD1. Germline V gives CDR1 MGHDK, CDR2 SYGVNS. The CDR3 sequence is 13 residues long. The V gene end was trimmed by 6 bases and the J gene end by 8 bases; junction bases not matched to a gene: 6. The CDR3 is CASSRLTGGGYTF. The CDR3 nucleotides read TGTGCCAGCAGCCGTTTGACAGGGGGCGGCTACACCTTC.

This chain joins TRBV10-2 and TRBJ2-2, with 11 positions matching TRBD2. CDR1 and CDR2 (germline): WSHSY, SAAADI. The junction had 5 bases not matched to a gene; V was cut back by 4 bases and J by 7 bases. This CDR3 is 15 amino acids long. The CDR3 here is CASSVAGGLFGELFF. The CDR3, as DNA: TGCGCCAGCAGTGTAGCGGGGGGGCTTTTCGGGGAGCTGTTTTTT.

This chain connects TRBV21-1 to TRBJ2-7; the table's D call of TRBD2 was not tested on the DNA. TRBV21-1 is reported as a pseudogene. The CDR3 extends over 17 amino acids. The CDR3: CASSEVEAELAAYEQYF. Here the CDR3 DNA reads TGTGCCAGCAGCGAAGTCGAGGCAGAACTAGCGGCCTACGAGCAGTACTTC.

A word on this clone: Other DNA sequences in this sample translate to the same CDR3. The chain has TRBV30 and TRBJ2-2; D might be TRBD1 or TRBD2, each matching 6 bases. The CDR3 consists of 13 residues. V was shortened by 0 bases and J by 6 bases, with 8 bases between the two germline ends. Germline CDR1 GTSNPN, CDR2 SVGIG (reference sequence). CDR3 loop: CAWSVGGPGELFF. CDR3 nucleotide sequence: TGTGCCTGGAGTGTAGGGGGGCCCGGGGAGCTGTTTTTT.

V usage is TRBV4-3 and J usage is TRBJ2-3; D tentatively reads TRBD1 or TRBD2 (5 bases each). Germline CDR1 and CDR2: LGHNA and YSLEER. V shed 4 bases and J shed 2 bases, with 10 bases lying between them. CDR3 length: 14 amino acids. This chain's CDR3 is CASSPSRVTDTQYF. CDR3 DNA: TGCGCCAGCAGCCCTAGCAGGGTCACAGATACGCAGTATTTT.

Note on this clone: Different DNA sequences within this sample yield the same CDR3. The rearrangement joins TRBV5-4 to TRBJ2-3, with no clear D. The CDR3 is made up of 14 amino acids. V lost 1 base to trimming and J lost 1 base, with 7 bases between them. The germline gives CDR1 SGHNT, CDR2 YYREEE (reference sequence). The CDR3 DNA reads as TGTGCCAGCAGCTTGTCCAGCGGCACAGATACGCAGTATTTT. Protein product: CASSLSSGTDTQYF.

The chain recombines TRBV10-3 with TRBJ2-1; D is possibly TRBD2 (5 bases). CDR3 length: 16 amino acids. From germline, CDR1 is ENHRY and CDR2 SYGVKD. Trimming shortened V by 0 bases and J by 5 bases, and 14 bases separated the two germline ends. CDR3 sequence (DNA): TGTGCCATCAGTGAGTCGGCGGGTCCAGTCCACAATGAGCAGTTCTTC. This sequence encodes CAISESAGPVHNEQFF.

As to this clone: This specimen includes other DNA sequences encoding the same CDR3. The V and J genes are TRBV27 and TRBJ2-7; D perhaps matches TRBD1 (6 bases). The V gene lost 5 bases and the J gene lost 3 bases, with 14 bases spanning the gap. The CDR3 is 14 amino acids. Per the germline V gene, CDR1 is MNHEY and CDR2 is SMNVEV (reference sequence). CDR3 protein: CASSPGTRRYEQYF. Here the CDR3 DNA reads TGTGCCAGCAGTCCGGGGACACGACGCTACGAGCAGTACTTC.

The gene calls are TRBV16 and TRBJ2-5; D remains ambiguous. Germline CDR1 and CDR2: KGHSY and FQNENV. This CDR3 has 13 amino acids. V lost 2 bases, J lost 10 bases, and 14 bases lay in between. The CDR3 sequence is CASSQATSLHQYF. CDR3 sequence (DNA): TGTGCCAGCAGCCAAGCAACATCCCTTCACCAGTACTTC. Variable domain in full (rest from reference TRBV16 and TRBJ2-5): GEEVAQTPKHLVRGEGQKAKLYCAPIKGHSYVFWYQQVLKNEFKFLISFQNENVFDETGMPKERFSAKCLPNSPCSLEIQATKLEDSAVYFCASSQATSLHQYFGPGTRLLVL.

In the case of this clone: The same CDR3 can be traced to other DNA sequences in this sample. The chain joins TRBV5-1 to TRBJ2-3, with D hard to call. Trimming cost V 0 bases and J 0 bases, with 8 bases left between them. Germline V gene data show CDR1 as SGHRS and CDR2 as YFSETQ. The CDR3 extends over 15 amino acids. CDR3 protein: CASSLEGFSTDTQYF. The CDR3 coding sequence is TGCGCCAGCAGCTTGGAAGGGTTTAGCACAGATACGCAGTATTTT.

The gene calls are TRBV7-2 and TRBJ1-6; TRBD1 might be the D (6 bases). The germline V and J ends were trimmed by 1 base and 6 bases, with 10 bases remaining between them. The CDR3 loop spans 15 amino acids. The germline V gene encodes CDR1 SGHTA and CDR2 FQGNSA. DNA for the CDR3: TGTGCCAGCAGCTTAGAGAGGGGGTCTAATTCACCCCTCCACTTT. Residues: CASSLERGSNSPLHF.

The chain has TRBV11-2 and TRBJ2-7; D uncertain. Between the trimmed V and J ends, which lost 2 bases and 4 bases, there was a span of 9 bases. The V gene's germline CDR1 is SGHAT and CDR2 FQNNGV. The CDR3 covers 13 residues. The CDR3 here is CASSLSLSYEQYF. The CDR3 region has the DNA TGTGCCAGCAGCTTATCCCTTAGTTACGAGCAGTACTTC.